Below, 25 T cell receptor beta chains from the same sample are listed, as sequenced in a study of CD8+ T cells in alopecia areata. After isolation, RNA underwent reverse transcription to generate cDNA as the sequencing template. Only in-frame clones appear in the TCRdb table, and some are missing; sequencing was by immunoSEQ multiplex PCR. The profile covers about 120,000 clones, with 35% to 40% appearing a single time and over 3% taken by the ten largest. The sequencing input was CD4+ T cells sorted from blood. The source of these receptors is a human donor with alopecia areata.

The chain links TRBV9 to TRBJ2-5; 8 nucleotides align to TRBD1. V lost 4 bases, J lost 4 bases, and 6 bases stayed unmatched. Germline V gives CDR1 SGDLS, CDR2 YYNGEE. The CDR3 is made up of 14 amino acids. Here the CDR3 DNA reads TGTGCCAGCAGCACCCGGACAGGGACAGAGACCCAGTACTTC. Translated: CASSTRTGTETQYF. Supplemented by reference TRBV9 and TRBJ2-5, the full variable domain reads DSGVTQTPKHLITATGQRVTLRCSPRSGDLSVYWYQQSLDQGLQFLIQYYNGEERAKGNILERFSAQQFPDLHSELNLSSLELGDSALYFCASSTRTGTETQYFGPGTRLLVL.

This chain connects TRBV5-1 to TRBJ1-1; D is perhaps TRBD1 (5 bases). Germline CDR1 SGHRS, CDR2 YFSETQ. V gave up 4 bases and J gave up 2 bases, with 9 bases separating them. This CDR3 contains 13 residues. The CDR3 region is CASSPGANTEAFF. CDR3 DNA sequence: TGCGCCAGCAGCCCCGGGGCAAACACTGAAGCTTTCTTT.

The genes are TRBV29-1 and TRBJ1-1; D gene ambiguous. This CDR3 has 13 amino acids. In germline, CDR1 is SQVTM, CDR2 ANQGSEA. Between the trimmed V and J ends, which lost 4 bases and 3 bases, there was a span of 12 bases. The CDR3 region has the DNA TGCAGCGTTGTTTTAGGCAAAGACACTGAAGCTTTCTTT. Protein sequence: CSVVLGKDTEAFF.

The rearrangement uses TRBV28 and TRBJ1-6; the D gene is possibly TRBD1 (5 bases). V gave up 2 bases and J gave up 6 bases, with 11 bases separating them. Germline assignment: CDR1 MDHEN and CDR2 SYDVKM. There are 15 residues in the CDR3. The CDR3 loop reads CASSLGGGGNSPLHF. The DNA for the CDR3 is TGTGCCAGCAGTTTAGGGGGTGGTGGTAATTCACCCCTCCACTTT.

The table lists this clone with a few counts. The chain combines TRBV18 with TRBJ2-7, with D uncertain. Trimming removed 2 bases at V and 3 bases at J, with 8 bases between. The V gene's germline CDR1 is KGHSH and CDR2 LQKENI. This CDR3 region has 13 residues. CDR3 region: CASSPAQNYEQYF. The CDR3 DNA reads TGTGCCAGCTCACCAGCCCAGAACTACGAGCAGTACTTC.

This clone was counted between two and nine times. The chain joins TRBV11-2 to TRBJ1-4, with D perhaps matching TRBD1 (6 bases). CDR3 length: 14 residues. Germline V gene lookup returns CDR1 SGHAT and CDR2 FQNNGV. V was clipped by 3 bases and J by 8 bases, with 13 bases between them. CDR3: CASSLRQDGEKLFF. The DNA of the CDR3 is TGTGCCAGCAGCTTGCGACAGGATGGAGAAAAACTGTTTTTT.

The V call is TRBV29-1, the J call TRBJ1-2; 10 bases map to TRBD1. With 6 bases clipped from V and 3 bases from J, the junction kept 4 bases outside the gene matches. The CDR3 contains 13 residues. Germline V gene data show CDR1 as SQVTM and CDR2 as ANQGSEA. This CDR3 is CSVGQGEDYGYTF. The CDR3 region has the DNA TGCAGCGTCGGACAGGGGGAGGACTATGGCTACACCTTC.

The chain carries TRBV28 and TRBJ2-1, with 7 nucleotides matching TRBD2. Germline CDR1 reads MDHEN; CDR2 reads SYDVKM. Trimming removed 4 bases from V and 2 bases from J; junction bases left unmatched: 14. The CDR3 sequence is 18 residues long. CDR3 loop: CASSSSAGTTIPYNEQFF. CDR3 nucleotide sequence: TGTGCCAGCAGTTCTTCCGCCGGGACTACCATACCCTACAATGAGCAGTTCTTC.

The CDR3 DNA reads TGCAGCGTTGCTCGACAGGTAACCTCCAATGAGCAGTTCTTC. Its translation: CSVARQVTSNEQFF. V gene TRBV29-1 combines with J gene TRBJ2-1; D possibly corresponds to TRBD1 (6 bases). V dropped 4 bases and J dropped 6 bases, with 16 bases sitting between them. Germline V gene data show CDR1 as SQVTM and CDR2 as ANQGSEA. The CDR3 length is 14 residues.

To note about this clone: At one of its ends the junction is not consistent with the germline gene, which may arise from a read error. This rearrangement joins TRBV18 to TRBJ2-1, with D uncertain. There are 15 residues in the CDR3. CDR1 and CDR2 from the germline V gene are KGHSH and LQKENI. The CDR3, as DNA: TGTGCCAGCTCTCCACTTGATCGAGTCGTCAATGAGCAGTTCTTC. It yields the protein CASSPLDRVVNEQFF. The full variable domain, in which reference TRBV18 and TRBJ2-1 provide the parts outside the CDR3, is NAGVMQNPRHLVRRRGQEARLRCSPMKGHSHVYWYRQLPEEGLKFMVYLQKENIIDESGMPKERFSAEFPKEGPSILRIQQVVRGDSAAYFCASSPLDRVVNEQFFGPGTRLTVL.

This clone was seen only a few times. This chain's CDR3 is CASSQESGLVKTQYF. The CDR3 nucleotides read TGCGCCAGCAGCCAAGAATCCGGGCTGGTGAAGACCCAGTACTTC. The chain couples TRBV4-3 to TRBJ2-5; no clear D gene. The CDR3 runs 15 residues. Looked up from germline, CDR1 is LGHNA and CDR2 is YSLEER. Trimming took 0 bases from V and 6 from J, leaving 14 bases between them.

V is TRBV28 and J is TRBJ1-2; D possibly corresponds to TRBD1 (6 bases). V shed 5 bases and J shed 8 bases, with 9 bases lying between them. The CDR3 extends over 11 amino acids. CDR1 and CDR2 (germline): MDHEN, SYDVKM. The CDR3 loop reads CASSKTGGYTF. DNA for the CDR3: TGTGCCAGCAGTAAGACAGGAGGCTACACCTTC.

This clone was counted ten times or more. This chain links TRBV28 with TRBJ2-7, with 7 bases matching TRBD2. This CDR3 has 15 residues. V gave up 6 bases and J gave up 4 bases; unmatched junction bases: 12. Germline V gene sequence: CDR1 MDHEN, CDR2 SYDVKM. The CDR3 DNA reads as TGTGCCAGCAGGAGTTTATTTACTAGCGAGTACGAGCAGTACTTC. Translating it yields CASRSLFTSEYEQYF. The variable domain in full, with the rest retrieved from reference TRBV28 and TRBJ2-7, is DVKVTQSSRYLVKRTGEKVFLECVQDMDHENMFWYRQDPGLGLRLIYFSYDVKMKEKGDIPEGYSVSREKKERFSLILESASTNQTSMYLCASRSLFTSEYEQYFGPGTRLTVT.

The rearrangement uses TRBV30 and TRBJ2-4; TRBD1 matches at 10 bases. This CDR3 spans 16 amino acids. Losses at the gene ends were 2 bases for V and 10 bases for J; bases not matched to a gene: 14. In germline, CDR1 is GTSNPN, CDR2 SVGIG (reference sequence). CDR3 sequence: CAWSRSWDRGESIQYF. The CDR3 region has the DNA TGTGCCTGGAGTCGTTCATGGGACAGGGGAGAGAGTATTCAGTACTTC. The complete variable domain, with remaining parts taken from reference TRBV30 and TRBJ2-4, reads SQTIHQWPATLVQPVGSPLSLECTVEGTSNPNLYWYRQAAGRGLQLLFYSVGIGQISSEVPQNLSASRPQDRQFILSSKKLLLSDSGFYLCAWSRSWDRGESIQYFGAGTRLSVL.

The chain recombines TRBV28 with TRBJ1-2; a possible D gene is TRBD1 (5 bases). The V gene's germline CDR1 is MDHEN and CDR2 SYDVKM. The ends were cut back, 5 bases at V and 4 bases at J, with 14 bases in the middle. This CDR3 comprises 14 residues. As DNA, the CDR3 is TGTGCCAGCAGTACACAGACAGCGCGCTATGGCTACACCTTC. Translation gives CASSTQTARYGYTF.

CDR3 bases: TGTGCCAGCAGCCCCTTCGCGGTCCAAGAGACCCAGTACTTC. Its translation: CASSPFAVQETQYF. This chain links TRBV7-9 with TRBJ2-5, with D unresolved. Trimming took off 5 bases at V and 1 base at J, with 11 bases between the two ends. This CDR3 contains 14 residues. Per the germline V gene, CDR1 is SEHNR and CDR2 is FQNEAQ (reference sequence).

The chain combines TRBV5-1 with TRBJ2-7, with 7 bases identical to TRBD2. Per germline, CDR1 SGHRS and CDR2 YFSETQ. J gave up 2 bases and V 0 bases, and 2 bases lay outside the gene matches. The CDR3 is made up of 14 amino acids. CDR3 DNA sequence: TGCGCCAGCAGCTTGGCCGCGGGGGCCTACGAGCAGTACTTC. Amino acids: CASSLAAGAYEQYF. The entire variable domain, with the rest obtained from reference TRBV5-1 and TRBJ2-7, is as follows: KAGVTQTPRYLIKTRGQQVTLSCSPISGHRSVSWYQQTPGQGLQFLFEYFSETQRNKGNFPGRFSGRQFSNSRSEMNVSTLELGDSALYLCASSLAAGAYEQYFGPGTRLTVT.

The V and J genes are TRBV9 and TRBJ2-5; D tentatively fits TRBD1 or TRBD2 (5 bases each). The CDR3 loop spans 13 amino acids. Per the germline V gene, CDR1 is SGDLS and CDR2 is YYNGEE. Trimming stripped 7 bases from V and 0 bases from J, with 10 bases between. The CDR3 DNA sequence: TGTGCCAGCGAGGGACGGAACCAAGAGACCCAGTACTTC. Protein sequence: CASEGRNQETQYF.

The J gene is TRBJ2-7, the V gene TRBV28; D is unresolved. Trimming cost V 8 bases and J 0 bases, with 8 bases left between them. The CDR3 covers 12 residues. Looked up from germline, CDR1 is MDHEN and CDR2 is SYDVKM. The CDR3 bases are TGTGCCAGCCCTGATACCTCCTACGAGCAGTACTTC. It yields the protein CASPDTSYEQYF.

J is TRBJ2-5 and V is TRBV29-1; 12 bases agree with TRBD2. The CDR3 totals 15 residues. V lost 6 bases and J lost 2; bases outside the gene matches: 7. CDR1 and CDR2 (germline): SQVTM, ANQGSEA. CDR3 sequence reads: CSVRTSGVPQETQYF. As DNA, the CDR3 is TGCAGCGTCCGGACTAGCGGGGTTCCTCAAGAGACCCAGTACTTC. Full variable domain (remainder filled in from reference TRBV29-1 and TRBJ2-5): SAVISQKPSRDICQRGTSLTIQCQVDSQVTMMFWYRQQPGQSLTLIATANQGSEATYESGFVIDKFPISRPNLTFSTLTVSNMSPEDSSIYLCSVRTSGVPQETQYFGPGTRLLVL.

The chain couples TRBV4-2 to TRBJ2-4; 9 nucleotides align to TRBD1. Germline CDR1 and CDR2: LGHNA and YNFKEQ. The CDR3 consists of 16 residues. The J segment lost 0 bases and the V segment lost 3 bases, leaving 3 bases of the junction unmatched. CDR3 bases: TGTGCCAGCAGCCATGGGGACAGGGAAGCCAAAAACATTCAGTACTTC. Translated: CASSHGDREAKNIQYF.

V is TRBV5-1 and J is TRBJ2-2; perhaps D is TRBD1 or TRBD2 (5 bases each). V was cut by 2 bases and J by 3 bases, with 8 bases left in between. This CDR3 is built from 14 residues. Germline lookup yields CDR1 SGHRS and CDR2 YFSETQ. CDR3 nucleotide sequence: TGCGCCAGCAGCTTTTTGGGGGACACCGGGGAGCTGTTTTTT. Translation gives CASSFLGDTGELFF. Complete variable domain (other parts from reference TRBV5-1 and TRBJ2-2): KAGVTQTPRYLIKTRGQQVTLSCSPISGHRSVSWYQQTPGQGLQFLFEYFSETQRNKGNFPGRFSGRQFSNSRSEMNVSTLELGDSALYLCASSFLGDTGELFFGEGSRLTVL.

This clone was recorded only once. V is TRBV7-2 and J is TRBJ2-6, with no clear D. Germline CDR1 is SGHTA and CDR2 is FQGNSA. The CDR3 consists of 13 residues. V gave up 3 bases and J gave up 3 bases, with 3 bases separating them. The CDR3 coding sequence is TGTGCCAGCAGCTTCCGTGGGGCCAACGTCCTGACTTTC. Amino acid sequence: CASSFRGANVLTF.

This chain connects TRBV29-1 to TRBJ1-6; D might be TRBD1 (5 bases). CDR1 is SQVTM and CDR2 is ANQGSEA in the germline V gene. Trimming cost V 7 bases and J 7 bases, with 14 bases left between them. The CDR3 has 13 amino acids. In nucleotides, the CDR3 is TGCAGCGCTTCGGGGGGTCGAAATTCACCCCTCCACTTT. Translated: CSASGGRNSPLHF.

This rearrangement joins TRBV7-9 to TRBJ2-5; a possible D gene is TRBD2 (6 bases). V was clipped by 5 bases and J by 5 bases, with 12 bases between them. CDR3 size: 13 residues. Germline V gene lookup returns CDR1 SEHNR and CDR2 FQNEAQ (reference sequence). This chain's CDR3 is CASSPQRVETQYF. The CDR3 DNA sequence: TGTGCCAGCAGCCCCCAGCGGGTCGAGACCCAGTACTTC.